A single sample is the source of the 5 T cell receptor beta chains below, sequenced in a study of cytomegalovirus exposure and HLA in healthy donors. The PCR made use of 60 Vbeta and 13 Jbeta primers. The method was immunoSEQ multiplex PCR; TCRdb's version includes in-frame clones alone and lacks a portion of them. The table lists about 120,000 clones. The material sequenced was PBMCs. The receptors come from a young man in good health and CMV-seronegative.

The chain is built from TRBV30 and TRBJ2-6, with 8 positions matching TRBD1. From germline, CDR1 is GTSNPN and CDR2 SVGIG (reference sequence). The CDR3 is made up of 16 amino acids. V lost 3 bases to trimming and J lost 1 base; unmatched junction nucleotides: 5. The CDR3 spells CAWRDRVFSGANVLTF. DNA for the CDR3: TGTGCCTGGAGGGACAGGGTCTTTTCTGGGGCCAACGTCCTGACTTTC.

The chain combines TRBV19 with TRBJ1-2; the match to TRBD1 covers 8 bases. The trim removed 5 bases at V and 2 bases at J, leaving 7 bases unmatched. Germline assignment: CDR1 LNHDA and CDR2 SQIVND (reference sequence). CDR3 length: 15 amino acids. The CDR3: CASSHQTGANYGYTF. CDR3 nucleotide sequence: TGTGCCAGTAGTCACCAGACAGGGGCCAACTATGGCTACACCTTC.

The V call is TRBV5-1, the J call TRBJ1-3, with D maybe TRBD1 (5 bases). CDR1 SGHRS and CDR2 YFSETQ come from the germline V gene. The CDR3 sequence is 19 residues long. With 0 bases removed from V and 0 bases from J, the gap between germline ends came to 19 bases. This chain's CDR3 is CASSLDPTTGGSSGNTIYF. The CDR3 coding sequence is TGCGCCAGCAGCTTGGACCCCACTACGGGGGGTAGCTCTGGAAACACCATATATTTT.

V and J are TRBV19 and TRBJ2-6, with 9 bases lining up with TRBD1. Germline V gene data show CDR1 as LNHDA and CDR2 as SQIVND (reference sequence). Trimming cost V 5 bases and J 7 bases; bases outside gene matches: 9. This CDR3 is 16 amino acids long. The CDR3 region has the DNA TGTGCCAGTAGTCTCCCAGGGACAGGGAGCGCCAACGTCCTGACTTTC. As protein: CASSLPGTGSANVLTF.

For the CDR3, the DNA is TGTGCCAGCAGCGTCTACGAGCAGTACTTC. It specifies CASSVYEQYF. The genes are TRBV2 and TRBJ2-7; D ambiguous. Germline V lookup: CDR1 SNHLY, CDR2 FYNNEI. CDR3 length: 10 amino acids. Trimming stripped 6 bases from V and 3 bases from J, with 3 bases between.